The 5 T cell receptor beta chains below come from one sample, sequenced in a study of Ad26.COV2.S vaccination and SARS-CoV-2 variants. Documented treatment: around 19 received Ad26.COV2.S at low or high dose, single or two shots; 5 received placebo; per-sample allocation not given. Day 63 after the first injection of vaccine or placebo was the sampling time. TCRdb keeps only in-frame clones here, not all; method: immunoSEQ multiplex PCR. The sample yields 360,000 or so clones, around 87% seen once. Sequences were derived from peripheral blood, sampled in a trial of Ad26.COV2.S vaccine versus placebo. Receptors originate from a person aged 18-65 years who received the Ad26.COV2.S COVID-19 vaccine or a placebo.

V gene TRBV3-1 (or the pseudogene TRBV3-2) combines with J gene TRBJ2-7; 10 nucleotides align to TRBD1. The CDR3 contains 14 residues. Germline assignment: CDR1 LGHDT and CDR2 YNNKEL (reference sequence). With V trimmed by 4 bases and J by 6 bases, 6 bases remained unmatched. The CDR3 loop is CASSPRQGAGEQYF. The CDR3 DNA sequence: TGTGCCAGCAGCCCTAGACAGGGGGCGGGCGAGCAGTACTTC.

V gene TRBV30 combines with J gene TRBJ1-2; no reliable D call. This CDR3 has 13 residues. The germline V and J ends were trimmed by 5 bases and 0 bases, with 10 bases remaining between them. CDR1 and CDR2 from the germline V gene are GTSNPN and SVGIG (reference sequence). The CDR3 bases are TGTGCCTGGGCTCACACCACTAACTATGGCTACACCTTC. Its protein product is CAWAHTTNYGYTF.

There are a few counts of this clone. This chain links TRBV19 with TRBJ1-1, with D hard to call. Germline loops: CDR1 LNHDA, CDR2 SQIVND (reference sequence). Trimming removed 8 bases at V and 1 base at J, with 5 bases between. The CDR3 spans 11 residues. The CDR3, as DNA: TGTGCCAGTTACCGGAACACTGAAGCTTTCTTT. This encodes CASYRNTEAFF.

CDR3 coding DNA: TGTGCCAGCAGCTTGATGACAGGGGGCCAGTGGGAGACCCAGTACTTC. Its protein is CASSLMTGGQWETQYF. The J gene is TRBJ2-5, the V gene TRBV25-1; 10 bases are a match to TRBD1. CDR3 length: 16 residues. Losses at the gene ends were 6 bases for V and 5 bases for J; bases not matched to a gene: 12. Per the germline V gene, CDR1 is MGHDK and CDR2 is SYGVNS.

Worth noting for this clone: Other DNA sequences in the sample encode the same CDR3. The CDR3 DNA follows: TGTGCCAGCAGCGTGGGGGGCTTGGTGGATCAGCCCCAGCATTTT. This codes for CASSVGGLVDQPQHF. The genes are TRBV9 and TRBJ1-5; possible D gene TRBD1, 6 bases. With 2 bases removed from V and 5 bases from J, the gap between germline ends came to 14 bases. CDR1 is SGDLS and CDR2 is YYNGEE in the germline V gene. This CDR3 is 15 amino acids long.